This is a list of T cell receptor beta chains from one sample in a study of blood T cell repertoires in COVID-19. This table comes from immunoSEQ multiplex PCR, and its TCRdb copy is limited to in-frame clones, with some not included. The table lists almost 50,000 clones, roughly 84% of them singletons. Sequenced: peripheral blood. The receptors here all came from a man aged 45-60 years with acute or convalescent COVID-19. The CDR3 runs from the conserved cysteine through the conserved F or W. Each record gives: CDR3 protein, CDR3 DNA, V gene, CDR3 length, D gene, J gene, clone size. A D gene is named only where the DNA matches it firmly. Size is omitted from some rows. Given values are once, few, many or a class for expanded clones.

CASSPGLAGNLDTQYF | TGCGCCAGCAGCCCGGGACTAGCGGGGAATCTAGATACGCAGTATTTT | TRBV5-1 | 16 | TRBD2 | TRBJ2-3 | -
CASSQLKSSYEQYF | TGTGCCAGCAGTCAATTAAAGAGCTCCTACGAGCAGTACTTC | TRBV27 | 14 | - | TRBJ2-7 | -
CASSSGQARNTEAFF | TGCGCCAGCAGCTCAGGACAGGCGAGAAACACTGAAGCTTTCTTT | TRBV5-1 | 15 | TRBD1 | TRBJ1-1 | -
CASSYIGQGGYGYTF | TGTGCCAGCAGTTACATAGGACAGGGAGGCTATGGCTACACCTTC | TRBV6-6 | 15 | TRBD1 | TRBJ1-2 | -
CASSLDRGRTGELFF | TGTGCCAGCAGTTTGGACAGGGGGCGAACCGGGGAGCTGTTTTTT | TRBV28 | 15 | TRBD1 | TRBJ2-2 | -
CASSQARQSYGYTF | TGTGCCAGCAGCCAAGCCCGACAATCATATGGCTACACCTTC | TRBV3-1/TRBV3-2 | 14 | - | TRBJ1-2 | once
CASSQARVGSETQYF | TGCGCCAGCAGCCAGGCCAGGGTAGGATCTGAGACCCAGTACTTC | TRBV4-1 | 15 | - | TRBJ2-5 | once
CASSPGTGNGELFF | TGTGCCAGCAGCCCTGGGACAGGGAACGGGGAGCTGTTTTTT | TRBV7-2 | 14 | TRBD1 | TRBJ2-2 | -
CASSVGDREYNEQFF | TGTGCCAGCAGCGTAGGGGACAGGGAATACAATGAGCAGTTCTTC | TRBV9 | 15 | TRBD1 | TRBJ2-1 | -
CASSLQGRDQPQHF | TGTGCCAGCTCTTTACAGGGTCGGGATCAGCCCCAGCATTTT | TRBV18 | 14 | - | TRBJ1-5 | -
CASSPGTGGRETQYF | TGTGCCAGCTCACCGGGCACAGGGGGCAGGGAGACCCAGTACTTC | TRBV18 | 15 | TRBD1 | TRBJ2-5 | -
CASSQGTGTTEAFF | TGCGCCAGCAGCCAGGGGACAGGGACGACTGAAGCTTTCTTT | TRBV4-1 | 14 | TRBD1 | TRBJ1-1 | -
CASSQSGTGGFSHGNTIYF | TGCGCCAGCAGCCAGAGCGGGACAGGGGGCTTTTCCCATGGAAACACCATATATTTT | TRBV4-1 | 19 | TRBD1 | TRBJ1-3 | -
CASSTHGTDTGELFF | TGTGCCAGCAGCACCCACGGGACAGACACCGGGGAGCTGTTTTTT | TRBV3-1/TRBV3-2 | 15 | TRBD1 | TRBJ2-2 | -
CATSDRGLRYTF | TGTGCCACCAGTGACAGGGGGCTTCGCTACACCTTC | TRBV24-1 | 12 | TRBD1 | TRBJ1-2 | -
CASSLAAYEQYF | TGTGCCAGCAGTTTAGCGGCGTACGAGCAGTACTTC | TRBV28 | 12 | - | TRBJ2-7 | -
CASTGRGTNQPQHF | TGTGCCAGCACAGGCAGGGGGACCAATCAGCCCCAGCATTTT | TRBV27 | 14 | TRBD1 | TRBJ1-5 | -
CASSSRTNTEAFF | TGTGCCAGCAGTTCCAGAACGAACACTGAAGCTTTCTTT | TRBV6-5 | 13 | - | TRBJ1-1 | -
CAISAGTANTGELFF | TGTGCCATCAGCGCCGGGACAGCGAACACCGGGGAGCTGTTTTTT | TRBV10-3 | 15 | TRBD1 | TRBJ2-2 | -
CASSLAGREVAGNTIYF | TGCGCCAGCAGCTTGGCAGGGAGGGAAGTGGCTGGAAACACCATATATTTT | TRBV5-1 | 17 | - | TRBJ1-3 | few
CASSILGANSPLHF | TGTGCCAGTAGTATTCTGGGAGCTAATTCACCCCTCCACTTT | TRBV19 | 14 | - | TRBJ1-6 | -
CASMGAPSNQPQHF | TGTGCCAGCATGGGGGCACCCAGCAATCAGCCCCAGCATTTT | TRBV5-5 | 14 | - | TRBJ1-5 | -
CASSKEEEKTNEKLFF | TGTGCCAGCAGCAAAGAAGAGGAGAAAACTAATGAAAAACTGTTTTTT | TRBV21-1 | 16 | - | TRBJ1-4 | -
CASSLTGNNQPQHF | TGTGCCAGCAGCTTAACGGGAAACAATCAGCCCCAGCATTTT | TRBV7-2 | 14 | - | TRBJ1-5 | -
CASHPGYANQPQHF | TGTGCCAGTCACCCAGGGTACGCAAACCAGCCCCAGCATTTT | TRBV19 | 14 | - | TRBJ1-5 | once
CASSVGLDSYGYTF | TGTGCCAGCAGCGTAGGACTCGACAGTTATGGCTACACCTTC | TRBV9 | 14 | - | TRBJ1-2 | -
CSVRQGVETQYF | TGCAGCGTTCGACAGGGAGTGGAGACCCAGTACTTC | TRBV29-1 | 12 | TRBD1 | TRBJ2-5 | -
CASSPLAGGLLEDTQYF | TGTGCCAGCAGCCCACTAGCGGGAGGGCTCCTTGAAGATACGCAGTATTTT | TRBV2 | 17 | TRBD2 | TRBJ2-3 | -
CSILAGATDTQYF | TGCAGCATATTAGCGGGGGCAACGGATACGCAGTATTTT | TRBV29-1 | 13 | TRBD2 | TRBJ2-3 | -
CASSLDSYSYEQYF | TGCGCCAGCAGCTTGGACAGCTACTCCTACGAGCAGTACTTC | TRBV5-1 | 14 | - | TRBJ2-7 | -
CASSATSGRANEQFF | TGTGCCAGCAGTGCGACTAGCGGGAGGGCCAATGAGCAGTTCTTC | TRBV5-4 | 15 | TRBD2 | TRBJ2-1 | -
CASSLSRGNEKLFF | TGTGCCAGCAGCTTGTCCAGGGGTAATGAAAAACTGTTTTTT | TRBV7-2 | 14 | - | TRBJ1-4 | -
CASSIARDTDTQYF | TGTGCCAGCAGCATAGCGAGGGACACAGATACGCAGTATTTT | TRBV7-9 | 14 | - | TRBJ2-3 | -
CASSPGYVVVSYGYTF | TGTGCCAGCTCACCCGGGTATGTGGTTGTGAGCTATGGCTACACCTTC | TRBV18 | 16 | - | TRBJ1-2 | -
CASSPTSGGNEQFF | TGCGCCAGCAGTCCGACTAGCGGGGGCAATGAGCAGTTCTTC | TRBV10-2 | 14 | TRBD2 | TRBJ2-1 | -
CASSPLAGTSTDTQYF | TGTGCCAGCTCACCCTTAGCGGGGACCAGCACAGATACGCAGTATTTT | TRBV18 | 16 | TRBD2 | TRBJ2-3 | -
CASSQVAGDSPDTQYF | TGTGCCAGCAGTCAAGTGGCGGGAGACAGCCCAGATACGCAGTATTTT | TRBV13 | 16 | TRBD2 | TRBJ2-3 | -
CASSQTGSGELFF | TGTGCCAGCAGCCAGACAGGGTCCGGGGAGCTGTTTTTT | TRBV7-2 | 13 | TRBD1 | TRBJ2-2 | -
CASSPFRVTGELFF | TGTGCCAGCAGCCCTTTCAGGGTCACCGGGGAGCTGTTTTTT | TRBV5-6 | 14 | - | TRBJ2-2 | -
CASSFTGLAGVYNEQFF | TGCGCCAGCAGCTTTACGGGACTAGCGGGCGTTTACAATGAGCAGTTCTTC | TRBV5-1 | 17 | TRBD2 | TRBJ2-1 | -
CASSQLGQGPHEQYF | TGTGCCAGCAGTCAACTTGGACAGGGTCCCCACGAGCAGTACTTC | TRBV3-1/TRBV3-2 | 15 | TRBD1 | TRBJ2-7 | -
CASSFLPHNEQFF | TGTGCCAGCAGCTTTCTACCCCACAATGAGCAGTTCTTC | TRBV11-2 | 13 | - | TRBJ2-1 | -
CASSQRTKLTDTQYF | TGTGCCAGCAGCCAACGGACTAAGCTCACAGATACGCAGTATTTT | TRBV7-8 | 15 | - | TRBJ2-3 | -
CASSPRFTGELFF | TGTGCCAGCAGCCCGCGATTCACCGGGGAGCTGTTTTTT | TRBV7-9 | 13 | - | TRBJ2-2 | -
CASSDRGGPSYEQYF | TGTGCCAGCAGCGATAGGGGGGGGCCCTCCTACGAGCAGTACTTC | TRBV5-6 | 15 | - | TRBJ2-7 | -
CASSNDRGLAKNIQYF | TGTGCCAGCAGCAACGACCGGGGACTAGCCAAAAACATTCAGTACTTC | TRBV6-2/TRBV6-3 | 16 | - | TRBJ2-4 | -
CASSSQAGASYNEQFF | TGTGCCAGCAGTTCGCAAGCGGGGGCATCTTACAATGAGCAGTTCTTC | TRBV27 | 16 | TRBD2 | TRBJ2-1 | -
CASSRQGGYGYTF | TGTGCCAGCAGCCGACAGGGAGGCTATGGCTACACCTTC | TRBV7-2 | 13 | TRBD1 | TRBJ1-2 | -
CASGLAGEPYNEQFF | TGTGCTAGTGGTTTGGCGGGAGAGCCCTACAATGAGCAGTTCTTC | TRBV12-5 | 15 | - | TRBJ2-1 | -
CASSNRVQPQHF | TGTGCCAGCAGTAACAGGGTTCAGCCCCAGCATTTT | TRBV28 | 12 | - | TRBJ1-5 | -
CSARDRANYGYTF | TGCAGCGCCAGGGACAGAGCTAACTATGGCTACACCTTC | TRBV29-1 | 13 | TRBD1 | TRBJ1-2 | -
CASSFILAGGQETQYF | TGTGCCAGCAGCTTTATACTAGCGGGGGGTCAAGAGACCCAGTACTTC | TRBV7-2 | 16 | TRBD2 | TRBJ2-5 | -
CASSHRPGTGGLNEQFF | TGTGCCAGCAGCCACCGCCCCGGGACAGGGGGATTGAATGAGCAGTTCTTC | TRBV7-9 | 17 | TRBD1 | TRBJ2-1 | -
CASSYSSSGAQETQYF | TGTGCCAGCAGTTACTCTTCTAGCGGGGCTCAAGAGACCCAGTACTTC | TRBV6-5 | 16 | TRBD2 | TRBJ2-5 | -
CASSYRTGGTGYTF | TGTGCCAGCAGTTACCGGACAGGGGGCACAGGCTACACCTTC | TRBV6-5 | 14 | TRBD1 | TRBJ1-2 | -
CASSLPGLAADTQYF | TGTGCCAGCAGCCTTCCGGGACTAGCTGCAGATACGCAGTATTTT | TRBV7-2 | 15 | TRBD2 | TRBJ2-3 | -